Listed below are T cell receptor beta chains from one sample, sequenced in a study of blood T cell repertoires in COVID-19. TCRdb keeps only in-frame clones here, not all; method: immunoSEQ multiplex PCR. The sample carries tens of thousands of clones, approximately 86% recorded once. Material for sequencing was peripheral blood. Receptors were obtained from a woman aged 70-85 years with active COVID-19. CDR3s include the opening cysteine and the closing phenylalanine or tryptophan. The D gene is left open where the match is weak. Size values are once, few and many counts, or a class for expanded clones, and some rows have none.

CDR3 protein: CASSYSRWSHEQFF; CDR3 DNA: TGTGCCAGCAGTTATTCTCGGTGGTCTCATGAGCAGTTCTTC; J gene: TRBJ2-1; clone size: .; V gene: TRBV6-2/TRBV6-3; D gene: .
CDR3 protein: CASSPKGTPLTEAFF; CDR3 DNA: TGTGCCAGCAGCCCAAAGGGGACTCCTCTAACTGAAGCTTTCTTT; J gene: TRBJ1-1; clone size: .; V gene: TRBV7-3; D gene: .
CDR3 protein: CASSLGPELPRAQYF; CDR3 DNA: TGTGCCAGCAGCTTAGGTCCGGAGCTCCCCAGGGCCCAGTACTTC; J gene: TRBJ2-5; clone size: .; V gene: TRBV7-9; D gene: .
CDR3 protein: CASSLLRDRAKFF; CDR3 DNA: TGTGCCAGCAGTTTACTCCGGGACAGGGCTAAGTTCTTC; J gene: TRBJ2-1; clone size: .; V gene: TRBV27; D gene: TRBD1
CDR3 protein: CASSVEGGQGSSGSPLHF; CDR3 DNA: TGTGCCAGCAGCGTAGAGGGAGGGCAGGGGAGTAGCGGTTCACCCCTCCACTTT; J gene: TRBJ1-6; clone size: once; V gene: TRBV9; D gene: .
CDR3 protein: CASSYEITGEYGYTF; CDR3 DNA: TGTGCCAGCAGTTACGAGATCACAGGGGAATATGGCTACACCTTC; J gene: TRBJ1-2; clone size: few; V gene: TRBV6-5; D gene: TRBD1
CDR3 protein: CASSLGGGRADTQYF; CDR3 DNA: TGTGCCAGCAGCTTAGGGGGGGGGCGCGCAGATACGCAGTATTTT; J gene: TRBJ2-3; clone size: .; V gene: TRBV7-8; D gene: .
CDR3 protein: CASSRLAGTQYF; CDR3 DNA: TGTGCCAGCAGTCGACTAGCGGGTACGCAGTATTTT; J gene: TRBJ2-3; clone size: few; V gene: TRBV6-2/TRBV6-3; D gene: TRBD2
CDR3 protein: CASSRSGTSFWSNEQFF; CDR3 DNA: TGTGCCAGCAGCCGTTCCGGGACTAGCTTCTGGTCCAATGAGCAGTTCTTC; J gene: TRBJ2-1; clone size: .; V gene: TRBV7-3; D gene: TRBD2
CDR3 protein: CASSGFSGGSITYNEQFF; CDR3 DNA: TGTGCCAGCAGTGGATTTAGCGGGGGCTCGATAACATACAATGAGCAGTTCTTC; J gene: TRBJ2-1; clone size: .; V gene: TRBV3-1/TRBV3-2; D gene: TRBD2
CDR3 protein: CASSLTGGARYEQYF; CDR3 DNA: TGTGCCAGCAGCTTGACAGGGGGCGCGAGGTACGAGCAGTACTTC; J gene: TRBJ2-7; clone size: medium-sized; V gene: TRBV7-3; D gene: TRBD1
CDR3 protein: CATSEAGTGGYEQYF; CDR3 DNA: TGTGCCACCAGTGAGGCCGGGACAGGGGGCTACGAGCAGTACTTC; J gene: TRBJ2-7; clone size: .; V gene: TRBV24-1; D gene: TRBD1
CDR3 protein: CASSQDWGGLGNQPQHF; CDR3 DNA: TGCGCCAGCAGCCAAGATTGGGGGGGGTTGGGCAATCAGCCCCAGCATTTT; J gene: TRBJ1-5; clone size: .; V gene: TRBV4-1; D gene: .
CDR3 protein: CASSLGGGNEQFF; CDR3 DNA: TGTGCCAGCAGCTTAGGCGGGGGCAATGAGCAGTTCTTC; J gene: TRBJ2-1; clone size: .; V gene: TRBV11-3; D gene: TRBD2
CDR3 protein: CASSLHRAGDTEAFF; CDR3 DNA: TGTGCCAGCTCACTACACAGGGCGGGGGACACTGAAGCTTTCTTT; J gene: TRBJ1-1; clone size: .; V gene: TRBV18; D gene: .
CDR3 protein: CASSDWGTRNYEQYF; CDR3 DNA: TGTGCCAGCAGTGATTGGGGGACTCGAAACTACGAGCAGTACTTC; J gene: TRBJ2-7; clone size: .; V gene: TRBV2; D gene: .
CDR3 protein: CASSPGLSLGSTDTQYF; CDR3 DNA: TGTGCCAGCAGCCCTGGACTATCGCTGGGTAGCACAGATACGCAGTATTTT; J gene: TRBJ2-3; clone size: few; V gene: TRBV4-2; D gene: .
CDR3 protein: CAWSVAGALGAQPQHF; CDR3 DNA: TGTGCCTGGAGTGTTGCGGGGGCGCTTGGGGCCCAGCCCCAGCATTTT; J gene: TRBJ1-5; clone size: .; V gene: TRBV30; D gene: .
CDR3 protein: CASSLDRVGSNEKLFF; CDR3 DNA: TGTGCCAGCAGTTTAGACAGGGTTGGGTCTAATGAAAAACTGTTTTTT; J gene: TRBJ1-4; clone size: .; V gene: TRBV28; D gene: TRBD1
CDR3 protein: CASSPDGWMDGYTF; CDR3 DNA: TGTGCCAGCTCTCCAGACGGGTGGATGGATGGCTACACCTTC; J gene: TRBJ1-2; clone size: .; V gene: TRBV18; D gene: .
CDR3 protein: CASSQNRGRYEQYF; CDR3 DNA: TGCGCCAGCAGCCAAAACAGGGGGCGGTACGAGCAGTACTTC; J gene: TRBJ2-7; clone size: once; V gene: TRBV4-1; D gene: TRBD1
CDR3 protein: CASSYGRGRGDTQYF; CDR3 DNA: TGTGCCAGCAGTTACGGGCGGGGCCGGGGAGATACGCAGTATTTT; J gene: TRBJ2-3; clone size: .; V gene: TRBV6-5; D gene: .
CDR3 protein: CSARIFQGYTF; CDR3 DNA: TGCAGTGCTAGAATTTTTCAGGGCTACACCTTC; J gene: TRBJ1-2; clone size: .; V gene: TRBV20-1; D gene: .
CDR3 protein: CALGGEVISPLHF; CDR3 DNA: TGTGCCTTAGGGGGGGAGGTAATTTCACCCCTCCACTTT; J gene: TRBJ1-6; clone size: few; V gene: TRBV7-9; D gene: .
CDR3 protein: CASSSGGTQYF; CDR3 DNA: TGTGCCAGCTCATCCGGTGGTACGCAGTATTTT; J gene: TRBJ2-3; clone size: once; V gene: TRBV18; D gene: .
CDR3 protein: CASTRAGRWGLAVVYNEQFF; CDR3 DNA: TGCGCCAGCACCCGAGCAGGACGGTGGGGACTAGCGGTCGTTTACAATGAGCAGTTCTTC; J gene: TRBJ2-1; clone size: .; V gene: TRBV23-1; D gene: TRBD2
CDR3 protein: CASSYRTGDYGYTF; CDR3 DNA: TGTGCCAGCAGTTACCGGACAGGGGACTATGGCTACACCTTC; J gene: TRBJ1-2; clone size: .; V gene: TRBV6-5; D gene: TRBD1
CDR3 protein: CASRKTGLYGYTF; CDR3 DNA: TGTGCCAGTAGAAAGACAGGGTTGTATGGCTACACCTTC; J gene: TRBJ1-2; clone size: .; V gene: TRBV19; D gene: TRBD1
CDR3 protein: CASSSPGLAGGYEQFF; CDR3 DNA: TGTGCCAGCAGTTCGCCGGGACTAGCGGGGGGCTATGAGCAGTTCTTC; J gene: TRBJ2-1; clone size: few; V gene: TRBV28; D gene: TRBD2
CDR3 protein: CASSPGTSIYEQYF; CDR3 DNA: TGTGCCAGCAGCCCCGGGACTAGCATCTACGAGCAGTACTTC; J gene: TRBJ2-7; clone size: .; V gene: TRBV5-6; D gene: TRBD2
CDR3 protein: CASSLEGESIREAFF; CDR3 DNA: TGCGCCAGCAGCTTGGAAGGAGAGTCCATTAGAGAAGCTTTCTTT; J gene: TRBJ1-1; clone size: once; V gene: TRBV5-1; D gene: .
CDR3 protein: CASSRPNQPQHF; CDR3 DNA: TGTGCCAGCTCGAGGCCTAATCAGCCCCAGCATTTT; J gene: TRBJ1-5; clone size: .; V gene: TRBV27; D gene: .
CDR3 protein: CASSFRGPGLAGELFF; CDR3 DNA: TGCGCCAGCAGCTTCAGGGGGCCCGGACTAGCGGGGGAGCTGTTTTTT; J gene: TRBJ2-2; clone size: once; V gene: TRBV5-1; D gene: .
CDR3 protein: CASNSQTTGTDTQYF; CDR3 DNA: TGTGCCAGCAACTCCCAAACCACTGGCACAGATACGCAGTATTTT; J gene: TRBJ2-3; clone size: .; V gene: TRBV11-2; D gene: .
CDR3 protein: CASSLTRGVGGNTIYF; CDR3 DNA: TGTGCCAGCAGCTTAACCAGGGGGGTTGGTGGAAACACCATATATTTT; J gene: TRBJ1-3; clone size: .; V gene: TRBV7-2; D gene: TRBD1
CDR3 protein: CASSGAHGQGGTDTQYF; CDR3 DNA: TGTGCCAGCAGCGGAGCTCACGGACAGGGAGGCACAGATACGCAGTATTTT; J gene: TRBJ2-3; clone size: once; V gene: TRBV7-2; D gene: TRBD1